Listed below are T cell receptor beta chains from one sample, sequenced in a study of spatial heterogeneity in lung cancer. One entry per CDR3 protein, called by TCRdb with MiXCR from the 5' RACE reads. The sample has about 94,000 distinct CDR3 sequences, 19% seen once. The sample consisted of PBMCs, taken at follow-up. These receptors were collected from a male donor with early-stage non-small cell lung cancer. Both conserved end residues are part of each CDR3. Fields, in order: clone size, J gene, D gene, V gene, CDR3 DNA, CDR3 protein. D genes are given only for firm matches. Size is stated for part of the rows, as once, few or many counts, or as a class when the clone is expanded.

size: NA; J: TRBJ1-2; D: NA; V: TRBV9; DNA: TGTGCCAGCAGCGTAGCAACCCACAGCCCTTCTGGCTACACCTTC; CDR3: CASSVATHSPSGYTF
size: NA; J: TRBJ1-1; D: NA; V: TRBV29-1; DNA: TGCAGCGTTGATCACCCTGAAGCTTTCTTT; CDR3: CSVDHPEAFF
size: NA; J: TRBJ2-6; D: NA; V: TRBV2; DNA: TGTGCCAGCAGTGAACGGCCAGGGGCTGGGGCCAACGTCCTGACTTTC; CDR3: CASSERPGAGANVLTF
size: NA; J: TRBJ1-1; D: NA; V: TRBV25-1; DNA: TGTGCCAGCTGCCCCATTTCGAACACTGAAGCTTTCTTT; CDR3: CASCPISNTEAFF
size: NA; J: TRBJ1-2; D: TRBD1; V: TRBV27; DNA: TGTGCCAGCAGTCGGGACAGGGGAGTGGATGGCTACACCTTC; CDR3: CASSRDRGVDGYTF
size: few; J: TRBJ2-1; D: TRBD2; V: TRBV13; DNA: TGTGCCAGCAGCTTAGACTTTCGGCTAGCGGACAAGGAGCAGTTCTTC; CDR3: CASSLDFRLADKEQFF
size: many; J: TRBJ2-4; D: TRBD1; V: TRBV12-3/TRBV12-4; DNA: TGTGCCAGCAGTTTAGTAGGGACAGGGGACCAAAACATTCAGTACTTC; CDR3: CASSLVGTGDQNIQYF
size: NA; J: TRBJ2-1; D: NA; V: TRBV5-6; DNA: TGTGCCAGCAGCCGGACCCGTTCCTACAATGAGCAGTTCTTC; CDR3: CASSRTRSYNEQFF
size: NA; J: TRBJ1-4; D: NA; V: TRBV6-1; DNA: TGTGCCAGCAGTGCAGGACTTAAAATGGGTGAAAAACTGTTTTTT; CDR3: CASSAGLKMGEKLFF
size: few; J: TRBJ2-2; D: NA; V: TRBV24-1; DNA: TGTGCCACCAGTGATCCCCGTCAAGGGTTCACCGGGGAGCTGTTTTTT; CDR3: CATSDPRQGFTGELFF
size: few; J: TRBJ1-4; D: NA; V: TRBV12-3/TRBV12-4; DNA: TGTGCCAGCAGTCCTTCGGGGCCTAATGAAAAACTGTTTTTT; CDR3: CASSPSGPNEKLFF
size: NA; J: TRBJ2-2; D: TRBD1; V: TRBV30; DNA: TGTGCCTGGAGCCGACAGGGATCCGGGGAGCTGTTTTTT; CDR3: CAWSRQGSGELFF
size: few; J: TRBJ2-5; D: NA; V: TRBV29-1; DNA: TGCAGCGTTGACCCTGGGGAGACCCAGTACTTC; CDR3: CSVDPGETQYF
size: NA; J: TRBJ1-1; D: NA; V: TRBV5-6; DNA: TGTGCCAGCAGCTTTCTAGCAGGGGCGGGGACTGAAGCTTTCTTT; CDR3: CASSFLAGAGTEAFF
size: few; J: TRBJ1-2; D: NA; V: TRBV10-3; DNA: TGTGCCATCAGTGAGTCCGTTGATGGCTACACCTTC; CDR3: CAISESVDGYTF
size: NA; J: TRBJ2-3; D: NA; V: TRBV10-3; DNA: TGTGCCATCACCCCCGGGGCGCAGTCCGCGGATACGCAGTATTTT; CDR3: CAITPGAQSADTQYF